This note documents a single T cell receptor (beta chain) sequence. The repertoire was sequenced with immunoSEQ multiplex PCR; TCRdb's copy has only in-frame clones and lacks some. Of some 280,000 clones in the sample, roughly 80% were seen once. The data were taken from a study of blood T cell repertoires in COVID-19. The J segment lost 2 bases and the V segment lost 5 bases, leaving 5 bases of the junction unmatched. This CDR3 spans 15 amino acids. The germline CDR1 and CDR2 sequences are LNHDA and SQIVND (reference sequence). The chain combines TRBV19 with TRBJ1-3; 8 bases match TRBD1. The source material was peripheral blood. The clonotype was recovered from a woman in her fifties or sixties with active or convalescent COVID-19. The CDR3 region is CASSYGTGPGNTIYF. The CDR3, as DNA: TGTGCCAGTAGTTACGGGACAGGACCTGGAAACACCATATATTTT.